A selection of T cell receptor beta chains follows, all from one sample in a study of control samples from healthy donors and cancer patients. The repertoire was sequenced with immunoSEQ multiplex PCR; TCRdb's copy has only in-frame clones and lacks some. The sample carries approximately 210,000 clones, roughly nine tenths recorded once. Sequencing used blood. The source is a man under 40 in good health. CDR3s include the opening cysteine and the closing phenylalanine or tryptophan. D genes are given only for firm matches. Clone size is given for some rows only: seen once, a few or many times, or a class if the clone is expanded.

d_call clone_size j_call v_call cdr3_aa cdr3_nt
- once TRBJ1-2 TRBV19 CASTLWGDSGGYTF TGTGCCAGTACCCTTTGGGGTGACAGCGGTGGCTACACCTTC
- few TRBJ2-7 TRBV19 CASSNRDQRGGEQYF TGTGCCAGTAGTAACCGGGACCAGAGGGGCGGGGAGCAGTACTTC
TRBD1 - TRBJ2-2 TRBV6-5 CASKRDRSITGELFF TGTGCCAGCAAGAGGGACAGGAGCATTACCGGGGAGCTGTTTTTT
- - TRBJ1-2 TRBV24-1 CATSDATGPSLYGYTF TGTGCCACCAGTGATGCGACGGGACCATCTCTGTATGGCTACACCTTC
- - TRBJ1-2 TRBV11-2 CASSLDLGSSGYTF TGTGCCAGCAGCTTAGATCTAGGCTCCTCTGGCTACACCTTC
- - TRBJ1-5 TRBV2 CASSPSPGPQHF TGTGCCAGCAGTCCCAGTCCTGGGCCCCAGCATTTT
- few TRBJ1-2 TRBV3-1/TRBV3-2 CASSQAGEAGYTF TGTGCCAGCAGCCAAGCAGGGGAGGCTGGCTACACCTTC
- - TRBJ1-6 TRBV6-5 CASSPGTDGFSPLHF TGTGCCAGCAGTCCTGGGACGGACGGTTTTTCACCCCTCCACTTT
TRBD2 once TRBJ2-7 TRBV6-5 CASGACRGGYEQYF TGTGCCAGCGGGGCTTGCCGGGGGGGGTACGAGCAGTACTTC
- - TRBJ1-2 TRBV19 CASSQFASGANYGYTF TGTGCCAGTAGTCAGTTCGCCTCGGGGGCTAACTATGGCTACACCTTC
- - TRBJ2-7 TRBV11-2 CASRGLFYEQYF TGTGCCAGCAGAGGACTGTTCTACGAGCAGTACTTC
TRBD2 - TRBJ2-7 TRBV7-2 CASSLTGTISYEQYF TGTGCCAGCAGCTTGACCGGGACTATCTCCTACGAGCAGTACTTC
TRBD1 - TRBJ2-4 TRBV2 CASRTGESDIQYF TGTGCCAGCCGGACAGGGGAATCGGACATTCAGTACTTC
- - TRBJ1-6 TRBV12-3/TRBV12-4 CASSRASSPLHF TGTGCCAGCAGCCGGGCCTCCTCACCCCTCCACTTT
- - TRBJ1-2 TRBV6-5 CATQQDSEFNYGYTF TGTGCCACTCAGCAGGACAGTGAGTTTAACTATGGCTACACCTTC
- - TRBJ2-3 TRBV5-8 CASSLVWSSSTDTQYF TGTGCCAGCAGCTTGGTATGGAGCTCTAGCACAGATACGCAGTATTTT
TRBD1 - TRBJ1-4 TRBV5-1 CASRSGQPNEKLFF TGCGCCAGCAGGTCGGGACAGCCAAATGAAAAACTGTTTTTT
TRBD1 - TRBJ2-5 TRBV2 CASSRDRGLGTQYF TGTGCCAGCAGTAGGGACAGGGGATTGGGGACCCAGTACTTC
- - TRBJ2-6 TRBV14 CASSLGLGSGANVLTF TGTGCCAGCAGCCTCGGGCTGGGTTCTGGGGCCAACGTCCTGACTTTC
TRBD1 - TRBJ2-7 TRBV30 CAWSVRQGAFDGQYF TGTGCCTGGAGTGTACGGCAGGGGGCTTTTGATGGGCAGTACTTC
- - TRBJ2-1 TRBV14 CASRRRGTPSDEQFF TGTGCCAGCAGGAGAAGGGGGACCCCTTCAGATGAGCAGTTCTTC
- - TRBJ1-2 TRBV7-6 CASSPPNSGSGYTF TGTGCCAGCAGCCCACCCAATTCAGGGTCGGGCTACACCTTC
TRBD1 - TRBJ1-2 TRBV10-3 CAISESQKGDRPDYGYTF TGTGCCATCAGTGAGTCCCAAAAGGGGGACAGACCCGACTATGGCTACACCTTC
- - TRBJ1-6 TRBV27 CASRETGLSNSPLHF TGTGCCAGCAGAGAAACGGGCCTATCGAATTCACCCCTCCACTTT
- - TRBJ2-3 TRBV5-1 CASSVGHPTGDTQYF TGCGCCAGCAGCGTAGGACATCCCACCGGGGATACGCAGTATTTT
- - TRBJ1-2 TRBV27 CASSPRQGYFYGYTF TGTGCCAGCAGTCCACGCCAGGGGTACTTCTATGGCTACACCTTC
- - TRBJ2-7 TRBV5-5 CASTPVPGTYEQYF TGTGCCAGCACCCCCGTCCCGGGGACCTACGAGCAGTACTTC
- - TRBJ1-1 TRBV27 CASSWAAGMNTEAFF TGTGCCAGCAGTTGGGCAGCGGGGATGAACACTGAAGCTTTCTTT
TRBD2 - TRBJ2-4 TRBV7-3 CASSLSASQGTSGVVMVSKNIQYF TGTGCCAGCAGCTTAAGCGCCAGCCAGGGGACTAGCGGGGTAGTGATGGTGTCCAAAAACATTCAGTACTTC
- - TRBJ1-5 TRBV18 CASSRDSNQPQHF TGTGCCAGCTCACGAGATAGCAATCAGCCCCAGCATTTT
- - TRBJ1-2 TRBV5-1 CASSLGVYGYTF TGCGCCAGCAGCTTGGGAGTCTATGGCTACACCTTC
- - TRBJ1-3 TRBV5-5 CASSLGPNSGNTIYF TGTGCCAGCAGCTTGGGACCCAACTCTGGAAACACCATATATTTT
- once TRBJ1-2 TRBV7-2 CASSLKRDPIHGSDGYTF TGTGCCAGCAGCTTGAAGAGGGACCCTATTCATGGGAGCGATGGCTACACCTTC
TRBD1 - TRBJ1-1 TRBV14 CASSQDRGRTEAFF TGTGCCAGCAGCCAAGACAGGGGGCGCACTGAAGCTTTCTTT
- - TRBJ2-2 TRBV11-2 CASSFPGRTNTGELFF TGTGCCAGCAGCTTTCCCGGACGTACGAACACCGGGGAGCTGTTTTTT
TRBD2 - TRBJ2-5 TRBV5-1 CASSFSGVETQYF TGCGCCAGCAGCTTTAGCGGGGTAGAGACCCAGTACTTC
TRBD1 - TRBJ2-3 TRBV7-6 CASSLRTGGTDTQYF TGTGCCAGCAGCTTAAGGACAGGGGGGACAGATACGCAGTATTTT
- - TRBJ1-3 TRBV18 CASSTSSRASGNTIYF TGTGCCAGCTCAACGTCGAGCAGGGCCTCTGGAAACACCATATATTTT
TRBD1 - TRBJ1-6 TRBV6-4 CASSDSGTGYNSPLHF TGTGCCAGCAGTGACTCTGGGACAGGGTATAATTCACCCCTCCACTTT
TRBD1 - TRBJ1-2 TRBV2 CASSEQGARYGYTF TGTGCCAGCAGTGAACAGGGGGCGAGGTATGGCTACACCTTC
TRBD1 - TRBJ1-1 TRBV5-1 CASSDRDRVTLVTEAFF TGCGCCAGCAGCGACCGGGACAGGGTGACCCTGGTCACTGAAGCTTTCTTT
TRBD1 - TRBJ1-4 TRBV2 CASSELGTVNEKLFF TGTGCCAGCAGTGAGTTAGGGACAGTTAATGAAAAACTGTTTTTT
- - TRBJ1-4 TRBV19 CASSMTWATNEKLFF TGTGCCAGTAGTATGACCTGGGCAACTAATGAAAAACTGTTTTTT
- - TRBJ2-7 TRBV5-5 CASSFRASYEQYF TGTGCCAGCAGCTTTCGCGCATCTTACGAGCAGTACTTC
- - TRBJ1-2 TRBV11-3 CASSPRPYGYTF TGTGCCAGCAGCCCTCGACCTTATGGCTACACCTTC
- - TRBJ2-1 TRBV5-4 CASSLGGSYNEQFF TGTGCCAGCAGCTTGGGCGGTTCCTACAATGAGCAGTTCTTC
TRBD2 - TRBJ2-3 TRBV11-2 CASSLVAGGTDTQYF TGTGCCAGCAGCTTAGTCGCGGGGGGGACAGATACGCAGTATTTT
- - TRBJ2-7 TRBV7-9 CASSLNESPYEQYF TGTGCCAGCAGCTTAAACGAAAGTCCCTACGAGCAGTACTTC
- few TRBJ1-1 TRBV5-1 CASSLIVGGGTEAFF TGCGCCAGCAGCTTGATTGTGGGGGGCGGTACTGAAGCTTTCTTT
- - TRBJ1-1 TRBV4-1 CASSQAFPSDTNTEAFF TGCGCCAGCAGCCAAGCTTTCCCGAGTGACACGAACACTGAAGCTTTCTTT
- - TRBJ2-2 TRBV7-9 CASSLGLDSTGELFF TGTGCCAGCAGCTTGGGGCTAGATAGCACCGGGGAGCTGTTTTTT
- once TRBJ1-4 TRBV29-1 CSGLRAIGEKLFF TGCAGCGGACTCAGGGCGATTGGTGAAAAACTGTTTTTT